The 7 T cell receptor beta chains in this list originate from one sample, sequenced in a study of blood T cell repertoires in COVID-19. The method was immunoSEQ multiplex PCR; TCRdb's version includes in-frame clones alone and lacks a portion of them. The repertoire holds 300,000 to 400,000 clones, roughly 90% seen once, with less than 3.5% in the top ten. Sample: peripheral blood. These receptors all come from a woman aged 30 to 39 with COVID-19, enrolled during active disease.

V gene TRBV5-4 combines with J gene TRBJ2-7; a possible D gene is TRBD2 (6 bases). V lost 2 bases and J 2 bases, leaving 11 bases between the germline ends. The germline V gene encodes CDR1 SGHNT and CDR2 YYREEE (reference sequence). This CDR3 comprises 14 residues. The CDR3 reads CASSFQRAPYEQYF. DNA of the CDR3: TGTGCCAGCAGCTTTCAGCGGGCTCCCTACGAGCAGTACTTC.

The genes are TRBV20-1 and TRBJ2-1; 7 bases agree with TRBD2. The trim removed 3 bases at V and 6 bases at J, leaving 14 bases unmatched. The germline V gene has CDR1 DFQATT and CDR2 SNEGSKA (reference sequence). CDR3 length: 16 amino acids. In DNA, the CDR3 is TGCAGTGCTAGTCATCTCAGGACTAGTGGCGGCAATGAGCAGTTCTTC. Translation gives CSASHLRTSGGNEQFF.

The rearrangement uses TRBV19 and TRBJ1-6; TRBD1 agrees at 7 bases. This CDR3 spans 14 amino acids. Germline V CDR1 and CDR2: LNHDA, SQIVND (reference sequence). After removal of 9 bases from V and 6 bases from J, the junction contained 8 bases not matched to a gene. The CDR3 is CASTPGQVNSPLHF. CDR3 nucleotides: TGTGCCAGCACTCCCGGACAGGTTAATTCACCCCTCCACTTT. Combining the CDR3 with reference TRBV19 and TRBJ1-6 gives the whole variable domain DGGITQSPKYLFRKEGQNVTLSCEQNLNHDAMYWYRQDPGQGLRLIYYSQIVNDFQKGDIAEGYSVSREKKESFPLTVTSAQKNPTAFYLCASTPGQVNSPLHFGNGTRLTVT.

This clone was counted a few times. This sequence joins TRBV29-1 and TRBJ2-5; 7 bases are a match to TRBD1. Germline-derived CDR1 and CDR2 are SQVTM and ANQGSEA. With 3 bases clipped from V and 6 bases from J, the junction kept 7 bases outside the gene matches. The CDR3 covers 13 residues. The CDR3 coding sequence is TGCAGCGTTGAGACGACAGGGTCGCAGACCCAGTACTTC. It encodes CSVETTGSQTQYF.

The V call is TRBV5-4, the J call TRBJ2-5; D gene unclear. CDR1 is SGHNT, CDR2 YYREEE, per germline (reference sequence). The CDR3 extends over 14 amino acids. V lost 7 bases and J 2 bases, leaving 15 bases between the germline ends. The CDR3, as DNA: TGTGCCAGCCGCGACCACCAACTACAAGAGACCCAGTACTTC. Its protein product is CASRDHQLQETQYF.

The rearrangement uses TRBV7-3 and TRBJ2-1; 12 bases are a match to TRBD2. With V trimmed by 5 bases and J by 6 bases, 2 bases remained unmatched. The CDR3 contains 14 residues. CDR1 SGHTA and CDR2 FQGTGA come from the germline V gene. The CDR3 here is CASSQTSGSNEQFF. The CDR3 nucleotides read TGTGCCAGCAGCCAGACTAGCGGGAGCAATGAGCAGTTCTTC.

This clone was observed once. The rearrangement links TRBV19 to TRBJ1-2, with D unresolved. CDR1 is LNHDA, CDR2 SQIVND, per germline (reference sequence). CDR3 length: 14 amino acids. Trimming removed 7 bases at V and 8 bases at J, with 20 bases between. The CDR3 is CASTLWEGRGGYTF. The CDR3 coding sequence is TGTGCCAGTACCTTATGGGAAGGGAGAGGGGGCTACACCTTC.